Sequencing of this TCR beta chain was carried out in a study of CD8+ T cells in alopecia areata. Trimming shortened V by 2 bases and J by 7 bases, and 11 bases separated the two germline ends. CDR1 and CDR2 from the germline V gene are LGHNT and FRNRAP. CDR3 length: 13 residues. Treatment indicated: oral pan-JAK inhibitor, 5-10 mg twice daily. This clone was observed a handful of times. RNA was extracted and reverse transcribed into cDNA as the sequencing template. Here immunoSEQ multiplex PCR was the method, and the copy in TCRdb shows in-frame clones only, minus some. Here the sample spans some 96,000 clones, 60% to 65% being singletons.

The receptor was isolated from a human donor with alopecia areata. The chain combines TRBV12-5 with TRBJ1-2; D is perhaps TRBD1 (5 bases). Sequencing was performed on CD8+ T cells sorted from blood, taken at week 4, from a patient treated with tofacitinib. The DNA of the CDR3 is TGTGCTAGTGGTTTGACACAGGACGCTGGCTACACCTTC. Its translation: CASGLTQDAGYTF.